The rows below give T cell receptor beta chains drawn from one sample of a study of blood T cells in healthy people across ages. TCRdb re-analysed the 5' RACE reads in MiXCR, keeping a single row per CDR3 protein. There are roughly 930,000 distinct CDR3 sequences in the sample; around 46% occur only once, and 13% lies in the top ten. Sequencing was done on a sample of blood. These receptors all come from a man under 40 in good health. Both conserved end residues are part of each CDR3. The D gene is left open where the match is weak. Rows may omit the clone size; those that give it use once, few, many or a size class.

>TRBV6-1|.|.|TRBJ1-5
TGTGCCAGCAGTGAAAATGGCAGCAATCAGCCCCAGCATTTT
CASSENGSNQPQHF
>TRBV2|.|TRBD1|TRBJ1-2
TGTGCCAGCAGGGACCGACAGGGGAGCGGCTACACCTTC
CASRDRQGSGYTF
>TRBV6-1|.|.|TRBJ2-7
TGTGCCTCCAAGGATGTAGCGGACTCCTACGAGCAGTACTTC
CASKDVADSYEQYF
>TRBV25-1|once|.|TRBJ1-1
TGTGCCAGCAGTGAGGTAGGGGTGGGTGACACTGAAGCTTTCTTT
CASSEVGVGDTEAFF
>TRBV12-3/TRBV12-4|.|.|TRBJ2-7
TGTGCCAGCAGTTTGGTAGGGCCGTCCTACGAGCAGTACTTC
CASSLVGPSYEQYF
>TRBV4-1|.|TRBD1|TRBJ2-7
TGCGCCAGCAGCCGGGAGGGACAGGGTTTTTACGAGCAGTACTTC
CASSREGQGFYEQYF
>TRBV2|few|.|TRBJ2-1
TGTGCCAGCAGTGGCGGGATCCCTCGCGGGTTCTTC
CASSGGIPRGFF
>TRBV27|few|.|TRBJ1-1
TGTGCCAGCAGTTTATCCCCCCCGTCTATGAACACTGAAGCTTTCTTT
CASSLSPPSMNTEAFF
>TRBV11-1|few|TRBD2|TRBJ2-1
TGTGCCAGCAGAGCGGGGTTGGATGAGCAGTTCTTC
CASRAGLDEQFF
>TRBV4-2|many|TRBD2|TRBJ2-3
TGTGCCAGCAGGAAACTAGCGGGGGACACAGATACGCAGTATTTT
CASRKLAGDTDTQYF
>TRBV4-1|.|.|TRBJ2-1
TGCGCCAGCAGCCAAGAGAGCGACGGGCCGGGGGATGAGCAGTTCTTC
CASSQESDGPGDEQFF
>TRBV7-9|few|.|TRBJ1-1
TGTGCCAGCAGCTTACAGGGTAGGCGCACTGAAGCTTTCTTT
CASSLQGRRTEAFF
>TRBV11-2|many|TRBD2|TRBJ2-7
TGTGCCAGCAGCCTATCAACTAGCGGGGGGATATACGAGCAGTACTTC
CASSLSTSGGIYEQYF
>TRBV5-1|.|.|TRBJ2-5
TGCGCCAGCAGCTACCTCGGGGGCGAGGCAGAGACCCAGTACTTC
CASSYLGGEAETQYF
>TRBV19|few|TRBD1|TRBJ1-4
TGTGCCAGCAGTAACAGGGGGCCCAATGAAAAACTGTTTTTT
CASSNRGPNEKLFF
>TRBV4-1|.|.|TRBJ1-6
TGCGCCAGCAGCCACCGACACGAAAACTCCTATAATTCACCCCTCCACTTT
CASSHRHENSYNSPLHF
>TRBV10-3|.|.|TRBJ1-1
TGTGCCATCAGCGATGTAGGATCGGGGCGGTCGGCTTTCTTT
CAISDVGSGRSAFF
>TRBV28|.|.|TRBJ2-4
TGTGCCAGCACCTCAAGGGGGGCGGGGAGGGACATTCAGTACTTC
CASTSRGAGRDIQYF
>TRBV7-2|.|.|TRBJ2-1
TGTGCCAGCACCCCCCCGGGGATACAGGACAGATTCAATGAGCAGTTCTTC
CASTPPGIQDRFNEQFF
>TRBV2|.|.|TRBJ2-7
TGTGCCAGCAGTGTTATGGGGGATAGCAGCGAGCAGTACTTC
CASSVMGDSSEQYF
>TRBV7-2|few|.|TRBJ2-3
TGTGCCAGCAGCTTTCGTCCCCTACTAAACACAGATACGCAGTATTTT
CASSFRPLLNTDTQYF
>TRBV7-2|many|TRBD1|TRBJ2-3
TGTGCCAGCAGCTCGGACAGGGGCACAGATACGCAGTATTTT
CASSSDRGTDTQYF
>TRBV7-2|.|TRBD2|TRBJ2-7
TGTGCCAGCAGGGGAGCGGGGGCCTCCTACGAGCAGTACTTC
CASRGAGASYEQYF
>TRBV27|.|.|TRBJ2-7
TGTGCCAGCAGTTTATCGGAAGGGAAATACGAGCAGTACTTC
CASSLSEGKYEQYF
>TRBV28|few|.|TRBJ2-7
TGTGCCAGCAGTTTCCAAAGGGGGGGCACCTACGAGCAGTACTTC
CASSFQRGGTYEQYF
>TRBV7-9|.|.|TRBJ1-1
TGTGCCAGCAGCTTAGGTGTTGGTGAAGCTTTCTTT
CASSLGVGEAFF
>TRBV5-1|.|.|TRBJ1-1
TGCGCCAGCAGCGGCGATGGCACTGAAGCTTTCTTT
CASSGDGTEAFF
>TRBV30|.|TRBD1|TRBJ2-7
TGTGCCTGGACCTTCAACTCCGGGACAGGGATGCGGGAGCAGTACTTC
CAWTFNSGTGMREQYF
>TRBV4-1|.|.|TRBJ1-1
TGCGCCAGCAGCACAGAGGCGGACAAAGATCTTTCTTACACTGAAGCTTTCTTT
CASSTEADKDLSYTEAFF
>TRBV24-1|.|TRBD2|TRBJ2-3
TGTGCCACCAGTGATTTGGACGACTCGAGCGGGGTGAGCACAGATACGCAGTATTTT
CATSDLDDSSGVSTDTQYF
>TRBV3-1|.|TRBD2|TRBJ2-1
TGTGCCAGCATCCTTAGCGGGGGGGCAAATGAGCAGTTCTTC
CASILSGGANEQFF
>TRBV20-1|few|.|TRBJ2-6
TGCAGTGCTAGAGATGGGATAACTGGGGCCAACGTCCTGACTTTC
CSARDGITGANVLTF
>TRBV29-1|.|TRBD1|TRBJ1-2
TGCAGCGTTGTCGAGACAGGGGGCGGCTACACCTTC
CSVVETGGGYTF
>TRBV2|.|.|TRBJ2-5
TGTGCCATCGGGGACGCGAGGGATGAGCAGTACTTC
CAIGDARDEQYF
>TRBV20-1|.|TRBD1|TRBJ2-6
TGCAGTGCCGCCGGGCGGACAGGGGATGCTGGGGCCAACGTCCTGACTTTC
CSAAGRTGDAGANVLTF
>TRBV6-2/TRBV6-3|.|.|TRBJ2-1
TGTGCCAGCAGTCCAAAAGGCATCGGGCCCCGCAATGAGCAGTTCTTC
CASSPKGIGPRNEQFF
>TRBV7-2|.|TRBD2|TRBJ2-1
TGTGCCAGCAGACCTTGGACTGGCGGGGGTAATGAGCAGTTCTTC
CASRPWTGGGNEQFF
>TRBV20-1|.|.|TRBJ1-2
TGCAGTGCTAGACGGGACGGAGCTAACTATGGCTACACCTTC
CSARRDGANYGYTF
>TRBV5-6|.|.|TRBJ1-6
TGTGCCAGCAGCCAAAGTTGGTTCCAGGGAGGCTACTATAATTCACCCCTCCACTTT
CASSQSWFQGGYYNSPLHF
>TRBV21-1|.|.|TRBJ2-2
TGTGCCAGCAGCAAAGTAGAGAGCGGGGAGCTGTTTTTT
CASSKVESGELFF
>TRBV20-1|.|TRBD1|TRBJ1-2
TGCAGTGCTAGCCCGTCGGGACAGGGGAACTATGGCTACACCTTC
CSASPSGQGNYGYTF